Below are 5 T cell receptor beta chains sequenced from a single sample in a study of blood T cell repertoires in COVID-19. The table came from immunoSEQ multiplex PCR; TCRdb's copy has only in-frame clones and leaves some out. The sample has around 64,000 clones; approximately 90% are singletons. The material sequenced was peripheral blood. The source is a human donor in a cohort sampled during active COVID-19.

The chain is built from TRBV7-6 and TRBJ2-3; 8 bases fit TRBD2. CDR1 is SGHVS, CDR2 FNYEAQ, per germline. CDR3 length equals 17 residues. J gave up 4 bases and V 0 bases, and 9 bases lay outside the gene matches. The CDR3, as DNA: TGTGCCAGCAGCTTAGCGCTAGCGGGCCCATTGCCAGATACGCAGTATTTT. This translates into CASSLALAGPLPDTQYF.

The V gene is TRBV7-3, the J gene TRBJ2-5; 9 bases are shared with TRBD2. Germline loops: CDR1 SGHTA, CDR2 FQGTGA. The ends lost 5 bases at V and 6 bases at J; junction bases unmatched: 10. The CDR3 sequence is 15 residues long. CDR3: CASSTTGTSKQTQYF. CDR3 DNA sequence: TGTGCCAGCAGCACGACCGGGACTAGCAAACAGACCCAGTACTTC.

The chain uses TRBV7-8 and TRBJ2-7, with TRBD1 identical over 7 bases. V lost 0 bases, J lost 2 bases, and 7 bases stayed unmatched. The CDR3 is 16 amino acids. Germline CDR1 SGHVS, CDR2 FQNEAQ. CDR3 nucleotides: TGTGCCAGCAGCTTAGCCTTCTCGACAGGGACCTACGAGCAGTACTTC. It translates to CASSLAFSTGTYEQYF.

J is TRBJ2-3 and V is TRBV5-8, with 7 bases identical to TRBD1. This CDR3 region has 17 residues. The junction had 10 bases not matched to a gene; V was cut back by 0 bases and J by 3 bases. Germline loops: CDR1 SGHTS, CDR2 YDEGEE. The CDR3 DNA reads TGTGCCAGCAGCTTGGCAGGCAGCGGCAGGGGGACAGATACGCAGTATTTT. It encodes CASSLAGSGRGTDTQYF.

J is TRBJ2-3 and V is TRBV7-2; D ambiguous. Germline V gene sequence: CDR1 SGHTA, CDR2 FQGNSA. The CDR3 is 13 residues long. V lost 5 bases to trimming and J lost 2 bases, with 8 bases between them. The CDR3 region is CASSPEYTDTQYF. CDR3 nucleotides: TGTGCCAGCAGCCCCGAGTACACAGATACGCAGTATTTT.